This T cell receptor beta chain was recovered during a study of graft-versus-host responses after intestinal transplantation. General study results and limits: Graft-versus-host to host-versus-graft clonal ratios in allografts were high in patients with graft-donor T cell macrochimerism. Association was observed between peak circulating GvH clone levels and early post-transplant HvG declines. Marrow from the recipient contained GvH clones, some of which had appeared first in ileum or blood.

On this clone itself: Its antigen remains unknown.

Libraries were prepared by immunoSEQ multiplex PCR; TCRdb keeps only in-frame clonotypes and omits some of them. This repertoire shows some 86,000 clones, around 90% found once; its top ten account for 0.28%. J lost 11 bases, V lost 3 bases, and 3 bases had no gene match. Germline loops: CDR1 SGHAT, CDR2 FQNNGV. This CDR3 contains 11 residues. The chain combines TRBV11-2 with TRBJ2-7; TRBD1 aligns across 8 bases. The sequences come from unstimulated CD4+ T cells sorted from spleen or lymph node cells, collected before transplant. This clonotype was obtained from a human donor who was the organ donor for an intestinal transplant. The CDR3, as DNA: TGTGCCAGCAGCTTCGGACAGGGAAAGTACTTC. It encodes CASSFGQGKYF.